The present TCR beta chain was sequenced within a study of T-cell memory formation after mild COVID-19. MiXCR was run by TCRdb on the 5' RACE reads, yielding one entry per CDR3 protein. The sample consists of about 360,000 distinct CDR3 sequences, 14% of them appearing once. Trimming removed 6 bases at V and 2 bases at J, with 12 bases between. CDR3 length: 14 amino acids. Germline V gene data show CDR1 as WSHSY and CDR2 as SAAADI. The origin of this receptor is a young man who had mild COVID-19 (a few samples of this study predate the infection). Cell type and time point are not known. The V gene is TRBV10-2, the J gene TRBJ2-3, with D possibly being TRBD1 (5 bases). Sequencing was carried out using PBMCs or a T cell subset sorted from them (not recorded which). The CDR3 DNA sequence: TGCGCCAGCAGCCGGACAAATCCCACAGATACGCAGTATTTT. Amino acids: CASSRTNPTDTQYF.